This T cell receptor (beta chain) was retrieved from a study of OX40 agonist ivuxolimab in advanced cancers. Study details: As their treatment, patients were administered ivuxolimab, an agonistic anti-OX40 (CD134) antibody. Those treated in dose escalation had hepatocellular carcinoma, melanoma, renal cell cancer or head and neck cancer.

Generated by immunoSEQ multiplex PCR, the TCRdb table keeps only in-frame clones and is missing some. Here the sample spans approximately 64,000 clones, 80% to 90% being singletons. This CDR3 is 15 amino acids long. Germline values: CDR1 MGHRA, CDR2 YSYEKL. With V trimmed by 1 base and J by 0 bases, 2 bases remained unmatched. In regard to this clone: Its antigen is not identified.

General study points: At 0.1 to 3.0 mg/kg and by week 6, CD4+ and CD8+ T cells in the blood had expanded clonally.

Source: CD4+ or CD8+ T cells sorted from blood, taken in a trial of the OX40 agonist ivuxolimab. The TCR sequence derives from an adult with an advanced solid tumor such as melanoma, head and neck, liver or kidney cancer. The chain couples TRBV4-1 to TRBJ1-1, with 7 bases fitting TRBD1. CDR3 bases: TGCGCCAGCAGCCAAGGGGGACAGTTGAACACTGAAGCTTTCTTT. Its protein is CASSQGGQLNTEAFF.